The source of this TCR beta chain is a study of CD8+ T cells in alopecia areata. Study as a whole: Treated individuals took tofacitinib by mouth, 5 to 10 mg twice daily. Broader study findings: Possibly because of HLA-related factors, TCR sharing was less clear across patients than in mice. Alphabeta T cells residing in normal skin are also sequenced in scalp samples. Higher clonality was seen in lesional scalp than in normal scalp, especially in alopecia totalis/universalis.

The treatment: oral pan-JAK inhibitor, 5-10 mg twice daily. The CDR3 sequence is 14 residues long. CDR1 LGHNA and CDR2 YNFKEQ come from the germline V gene. Trimming shortened V by 1 base and J by 5 bases, and 11 bases separated the two germline ends. Reverse transcribed after extraction, RNA yielded cDNA as the sequencing template. Method: immunoSEQ multiplex PCR; TCRdb's copy keeps in-frame clones and lacks some. The table shows a few hundred thousand clones, with roughly two fifths occurring only once. In regard to this clone: Its specificity is not known.

The specimen was CD4+ T cells sorted from blood, collected between weeks 30 and 35, from a patient treated with tofacitinib. This TCR came from a human donor with alopecia areata. The chain carries TRBV4-2 and TRBJ1-1; D ambiguous. CDR3 nucleotides: TGTGCCAGCAGCCAAGCTTTACGGGGAACTGAAGCTTTCTTT. This sequence encodes CASSQALRGTEAFF.